A single sample is the source of the 24 T cell receptor beta chains below, sequenced in a study of blood T cells in healthy people across ages. The use of a sample-barcoded 5' primer and a J-beta primer mix characterized a second PCR of about 7 to 12 cycles. TCRdb analysed the 5' RACE reads with MiXCR anew, one entry per CDR3 protein. The sample shows about 900,000 distinct CDR3 sequences, 40% to 60% of them seen only once. The sample taken for sequencing was blood. These receptors were taken from a man aged 25-45 years in good health.

This clonotype was seen only once. The V call is TRBV5-6, the J call TRBJ2-7; D is possibly TRBD1 (6 bases). The CDR3 sequence is 13 residues long. V lost 7 bases, J lost 6 bases, and 17 bases lay in between. Germline CDR1 SGHDT, CDR2 YYEEEE. CDR3 in amino acids: CASHPGQGFEQYF. In DNA, the CDR3 is TGTGCCAGCCACCCGGGACAAGGCTTCGAGCAGTACTTC.

The rearrangement links TRBV5-1 to TRBJ2-5, with D perhaps being TRBD1 or TRBD2 (7 bases each). This CDR3 has 13 amino acids. The V end lost 3 bases, the J end lost 11 bases, and 17 bases lay between the germline ends. Germline V gene lookup returns CDR1 SGHRS and CDR2 YFSETQ. The CDR3 DNA is TGCGCCAGCAGCTCAACAGGGGAGGGGCAGCAGTACTTC. Its translation: CASSSTGEGQQYF.

This clonotype was picked up a small number of times. This chain joins TRBV4-3 and TRBJ2-3; 12 bases align to TRBD2. Unmatched junction bases numbered 7, after V lost 1 base and J lost 2 bases. This CDR3 spans 18 amino acids. In germline, CDR1 is LGHNA, CDR2 YSLEER. For the CDR3, the DNA is TGCGCCAGCAGCCAAGGTCGGCTAGCGGGGGGGTACACAGATACGCAGTATTTT. Translating it yields CASSQGRLAGGYTDTQYF.

This clonotype has just a few counts. The V and J genes are TRBV7-9 and TRBJ2-3; tentatively, D is TRBD2 (5 bases). The V and J ends lost 5 bases and 0 bases respectively, with 15 bases between them. This CDR3 has 16 amino acids. CDR1 SEHNR and CDR2 FQNEAQ come from the germline V gene (reference sequence). CDR3 nucleotide sequence: TGTGCCAGCAGCGACGGACGGGGAGCTAGCACAGATACGCAGTATTTT. Amino acids: CASSDGRGASTDTQYF.

This CDR3 reads CASSSLTSGGPTGELFF. The CDR3 DNA reads as TGTGCCAGCAGTTCCTTGACTAGCGGGGGCCCCACCGGGGAGCTGTTTTTT. This chain uses TRBV27 with TRBJ2-2, with 12 positions matching TRBD2. The germline V gene encodes CDR1 MNHEY and CDR2 SMNVEV (reference sequence). CDR3 length: 17 amino acids. V lost 4 bases and J lost 4; bases outside the gene matches: 7.

The chain combines TRBV29-1 with TRBJ1-2; 7 nucleotides line up with TRBD1. The CDR3 extends over 13 amino acids. J was trimmed by 4 bases and V by 8 bases; bases with no gene match: 10. Germline-derived CDR1 and CDR2 are SQVTM and ANQGSEA. The CDR3: CSSGQGEGYGYTF. The CDR3 coding sequence is TGCAGCTCTGGCCAGGGGGAAGGCTATGGCTACACCTTC.

This clonotype was observed a handful of times. The gene calls are TRBV20-1 and TRBJ2-3; D might be TRBD1 (5 bases). V shed 8 bases and J shed 3 bases, with 21 bases lying between them. The CDR3 runs 15 residues. Germline V gene data show CDR1 as DFQATT and CDR2 as SNEGSKA (reference sequence). CDR3 region: CSPTQGEVGTDTQYF. CDR3 sequence (DNA): TGCAGTCCCACCCAGGGTGAAGTTGGAACAGATACGCAGTATTTT.

This clonotype was picked up a small number of times. This sequence joins TRBV7-2 and TRBJ1-4, with 10 bases lining up with TRBD1. This CDR3 is built from 16 residues. Germline CDR1 and CDR2: SGHTA and FQGNSA. V trimming: 7 bases; J trimming: 5 bases; junction bases outside the gene matches: 10. In nucleotides, the CDR3 is TGTGCCAGCAACGATCATACGACAGGGGGCAATGAAAAACTGTTTTTT. Residues: CASNDHTTGGNEKLFF. Together with reference TRBV7-2 and TRBJ1-4, the CDR3 gives the full variable domain: GAGVSQSPSNKVTEKGKDVELRCDPISGHTALYWYRQSLGQGLEFLIYFQGNSAPDKSGLPSDRFSAERTGGSVSTLTIQRTQQEDSAVYLCASNDHTTGGNEKLFFGSGTQLSVL.

V gene TRBV6-2 or TRBV6-3 combines with J gene TRBJ1-2; the match to TRBD1 covers 7 bases. After removal of 6 bases from V and 4 bases from J, the junction contained 11 bases not matched to a gene. The CDR3 sequence is 15 residues long. Germline CDR1 and CDR2: MNHEY and SVGEGT. The CDR3 protein is CASRLDRLTSYGYTF. For the CDR3, the DNA is TGTGCCAGCAGACTGGACAGGCTGACTAGCTATGGCTACACCTTC.

The chain couples TRBV4-2 to TRBJ2-3, with D uncertain. Germline loops: CDR1 LGHNA, CDR2 YNFKEQ. This CDR3 is 16 amino acids long. Trimming cost V 0 bases and J 0 bases, with 10 bases left between them. In DNA form, the CDR3 reads TGTGCCAGCAGCCAAGATCTGGCGGAGAGCACAGATACGCAGTATTTT. The encoded protein is CASSQDLAESTDTQYF.

The chain couples TRBV7-3 to TRBJ1-2, with D possibly TRBD1 on 5 matching bases. Germline V gene data show CDR1 as SGHTA and CDR2 as FQGTGA. Trimming took 0 bases from V and 7 from J, leaving 12 bases between them. This CDR3 comprises 14 residues. CDR3 DNA sequence: TGTGCCAGCAGCTTAACGAGGGCAGGGAGTGGCTACACCTTC. Translation gives CASSLTRAGSGYTF.

The chain carries TRBV20-1 and TRBJ2-2; 8 bases match TRBD1. CDR1 is DFQATT and CDR2 is SNEGSKA in the germline V gene (reference sequence). Germline trimming cut 4 bases from V and 5 bases from J; bases unmatched to any gene: 6. This CDR3 comprises 14 residues. CDR3 sequence reads: CSAKPRGRTGELFF. In nucleotides, the CDR3 is TGCAGTGCTAAGCCCAGGGGGCGGACCGGGGAGCTGTTTTTT.

For this clonotype: One end of the junction is discordant with germline, which a read error may explain. This rearrangement joins TRBV7-2 to TRBJ2-4; D might be TRBD2 (5 bases). The CDR3 covers 15 residues. The germline CDR1 and CDR2 sequences are SGHTA and FQGNSA. The CDR3 region is CASSFPRGSKSIQYF. Here the CDR3 DNA reads TGTGCCAGCAGCTTCCCCCGAGGGTCCAAAAGCATTCAGTACTTC.

The chain uses TRBV5-1 and TRBJ1-1; D possibly corresponds to TRBD1 (5 bases). The germline gives CDR1 SGHRS, CDR2 YFSETQ. This CDR3 is 12 amino acids long. V was pared by 0 bases and J by 6 bases, with 6 bases between. The CDR3 reads CASSLAGSEAFF. The CDR3 DNA is TGCGCCAGCAGCTTGGCAGGGTCTGAAGCTTTCTTT. Using reference TRBV5-1 and TRBJ1-1 for the parts outside the CDR3, the full variable domain is KAGVTQTPRYLIKTRGQQVTLSCSPISGHRSVSWYQQTPGQGLQFLFEYFSETQRNKGNFPGRFSGRQFSNSRSEMNVSTLELGDSALYLCASSLAGSEAFFGQGTRLTVV.

V is TRBV4-1 and J is TRBJ2-2; no clear D. This CDR3 has 15 residues. V lost 5 bases and J 5 bases, leaving 15 bases between the germline ends. The V gene's germline CDR1 is MGHRA and CDR2 YSYEKL. The CDR3 DNA reads as TGCGCCAGCAGCGTCATGGGGTCGGGTACCGGGGAGCTGTTTTTT. It yields the protein CASSVMGSGTGELFF.

In its sample, this clonotype was seen a few times. V usage is TRBV12-3 or TRBV12-4 and J usage is TRBJ2-3; no firm D call. The ends were cut back, 6 bases at V and 6 bases at J, with 7 bases in the middle. CDR3 length: 11 amino acids. CDR3 DNA sequence: TGTGCCAGCAGGAGGATGGATACGCAGTATTTT. It encodes CASRRMDTQYF.

V and J are TRBV11-2 and TRBJ2-2; D unresolved. Trimming took 3 bases from V and 1 from J, leaving 6 bases between them. Looked up from germline, CDR1 is SGHAT and CDR2 is FQNNGV. The CDR3 extends over 14 amino acids. CDR3 bases: TGTGCCAGCAGCTTTATCCGGAACACCGGGGAGCTGTTTTTT. It yields the protein CASSFIRNTGELFF.

This clonotype occurred many times. J is TRBJ2-1 and V is TRBV10-3; the D is unclear. This CDR3 region has 12 residues. CDR1 ENHRY and CDR2 SYGVKD come from the germline V gene. The V end lost 3 bases, the J end lost 8 bases, and 8 bases lay between the germline ends. Written as DNA, the CDR3 is TGTGCCATCAGTGACCAGATCGATGAGCAGTTCTTC. It translates to CAISDQIDEQFF.

The chain couples TRBV18 to TRBJ2-7; 10 bases align to TRBD1. Germline lookup yields CDR1 KGHSH and CDR2 LQKENI. Trimming at V came to 6 bases and at J to 3 bases, leaving 5 bases not matched to a gene. The CDR3 is 14 residues long. The CDR3 sequence is CASSRQGAIYEQYF. CDR3 bases: TGTGCCAGCTCCAGACAGGGGGCCATCTACGAGCAGTACTTC.

The rearrangement links TRBV12-3 or TRBV12-4 to TRBJ2-5; 7 bases fit TRBD2. The CDR3 sequence is 14 residues long. V lost 6 bases to trimming and J lost 5 bases; unmatched junction nucleotides: 9. This CDR3 reads CASRTGTTWETQYF. As DNA, the CDR3 is TGTGCCAGCAGAACCGGGACTACCTGGGAGACCCAGTACTTC.

This clonotype was observed many times. V and J are TRBV20-1 and TRBJ2-2, with D perhaps matching TRBD1 (6 bases). This CDR3 has 12 amino acids. Germline lookup yields CDR1 DFQATT and CDR2 SNEGSKA (reference sequence). Trimming cost V 3 bases and J 5 bases, with 7 bases left between them. CDR3 nucleotides: TGCAGTGCTAGTGGACAGACCGGGGAGCTGTTTTTT. It translates to CSASGQTGELFF.

This clonotype showed up many times. The genes are TRBV7-2 and TRBJ2-1, with D perhaps matching TRBD2 (5 bases). Germline V gene data show CDR1 as SGHTA and CDR2 as FQGNSA. The CDR3 runs to 14 residues. Trimming removed 5 bases from V and 4 bases from J, with 12 bases in between. In DNA form, the CDR3 reads TGTGCCAGCAGCGCCCGGACTGTATACAATGAGCAGTTCTTC. As protein: CASSARTVYNEQFF.

This clonotype was observed many times. V gene TRBV19 combines with J gene TRBJ1-5; perhaps TRBD1 as D (5 bases). Per the germline V gene, CDR1 is LNHDA and CDR2 is SQIVND (reference sequence). Trimming took off 7 bases at V and 4 bases at J, with 14 bases between the two ends. The CDR3 loop spans 14 amino acids. In DNA, the CDR3 is TGTGCCAGTACTTGGACACCCGGGAATCAGCCCCAGCATTTT. Residues: CASTWTPGNQPQHF.

There are a few counts of this clonotype. This sequence joins TRBV27 and TRBJ2-1; D unresolved. The V gene's germline CDR1 is MNHEY and CDR2 SMNVEV (reference sequence). The V gene lost 4 bases and the J gene lost 0 bases, with 13 bases spanning the gap. This CDR3 has 16 residues. The chain's CDR3 is CASSSAAAGSYNEQFF. The CDR3 DNA sequence: TGTGCCAGCAGTTCCGCCGCGGCTGGCTCCTACAATGAGCAGTTCTTC.